This T cell receptor beta chain derives from a study of blood T cells in healthy people across ages. This clonotype was recorded a few times. Its specificity is unknown. Study findings and constraints: Long-lived and aged donors differed, with more naive CD4+ cells and higher diversity in the long-lived. Leaving the PBMCs unsorted stopped any conclusive comparison of naive versus antigen-experienced cells. The fall in TCR beta diversity per million T cells was roughly linear with age.

Ranging in age from roughly 6 to 90, the donors were healthy Caucasian individuals from Russia. A sample-barcoded 5' primer and a J-beta primer mix were used in a second PCR of about 6 to 11 cycles. A single record per CDR3 protein comes from TCRdb applying MiXCR to the 5' RACE reads. The sample comprises roughly 830,000 distinct CDR3 sequences, approximately 67% of which are singletons, and approximately 30% rests with the top ten. Sequencing used blood. This sequence was found in a young man in good health.

DNA of the CDR3: TGTGCCAGCAGTCCACTCGATTGGGTCCACGAGCAGTACTTC. This translates into CASSPLDWVHEQYF. V and J are TRBV28 and TRBJ2-7; no clear D. The CDR3 has 14 amino acids. CDR1 is MDHEN and CDR2 is SYDVKM in the germline V gene. The germline V and J ends were trimmed by 5 bases and 5 bases, with 16 bases remaining between them.